The rows below give T cell receptor beta chains drawn from one sample of a study of T cell changes during pregnancy in multiple sclerosis. Only in-frame clones appear in the TCRdb table, and some are missing; sequencing was by immunoSEQ multiplex PCR. The data contain roughly 18,000 clones, roughly 91% of them singletons. The input for sequencing was CD4+ T cells from peripheral blood mononuclear cells, taken in the first trimester of pregnancy. These TCRs come from a female donor in good health, enrolled as a control in a pregnancy study. The CDR3 runs from the conserved cysteine through the conserved F or W.

V	J	CDR3
TRBV11-3	TRBJ1-1	CASSLGPGSNTEAFF
TRBV7-2	TRBJ1-1	CASSLVSRQGGNTEAFF
TRBV25-1	TRBJ2-1	CASSDVAGAYNEQFF
TRBV5-1	TRBJ2-5	CASSLEAGGETQYF
TRBV29-1	TRBJ1-1	CSVEPGTDMNTEAFF
TRBV7-8	TRBJ1-2	CASSSTGKTNYGYTF
TRBV4-1	TRBJ2-1	CASSQDEGVSGADNEQFF
TRBV30	TRBJ2-1	CAWSGTSGRPGHEQFF
TRBV6-6	TRBJ2-7	CASSYPEGAGGYEQYF
TRBV19	TRBJ1-2	CASSTQGFGDYGYTF
TRBV7-2	TRBJ2-3	CASSLDGGNTDTQYF
TRBV7-8	TRBJ1-1	CASRLRQAGMNTEAFF
TRBV18	TRBJ1-4	CASSPQTQVATNEKLFF
TRBV7-2	TRBJ1-5	CASSLLQGGQPQHF
TRBV27	TRBJ2-5	CASSYRQGRGETQYF
TRBV2	TRBJ1-5	CASKMDRQGGNQPQHF
TRBV2	TRBJ1-1	CASSEWLLAGGTEAFF
TRBV11-2	TRBJ1-4	CASSLVGQGTEKLFF
TRBV6-4	TRBJ1-2	CASSPTPSNYGYTF
TRBV20-1	TRBJ2-7	CSAREDGTSVF
TRBV5-8	TRBJ2-5	CASSPTPPGRPQETQYF
TRBV5-4	TRBJ2-2	CASRSGGNTGELFF
TRBV18	TRBJ1-5	CASSRGQGLGGDQPQHF
TRBV18	TRBJ1-3	CASSPPAFSGNTIYF
TRBV7-7	TRBJ2-2	CASSSPTSGNTGELFF
TRBV6-5	TRBJ1-2	CASSSTGGSGYGYTF
TRBV30	TRBJ2-7	CAWGPSGGAYEQYF
TRBV20-1	TRBJ2-7	CSARGGYEQYF
TRBV7-9	TRBJ1-1	CASSPAGGLNTEAFF
TRBV19	TRBJ2-1	CASTHSAGQPRLYNEQFF
TRBV5-1	TRBJ2-2	CASSLIKPGLANGELFF
TRBV19	TRBJ2-1	CASSIRTSGYNEQFF
TRBV7-2	.	CASSLSGSHYEQYF
TRBV9	TRBJ2-2	CASSGQGATGELFF
TRBV28	TRBJ2-7	CATKARQGRGPYEQYF
TRBV4-2	TRBJ1-5	CASSQGGREDQPQHF
TRBV27	TRBJ1-2	CASSTTGNYGYTF
TRBV30	TRBJ2-3	CAWSGRDFYTQYF
TRBV5-1	TRBJ1-2	CASSPTGQENYGYTF
TRBV6-5	TRBJ2-7	CASTTTGDYEQYF
TRBV28	TRBJ2-1	CASSLTGTNEQFF
TRBV2	TRBJ2-2	CASSELWTVNTGELFF
TRBV6-5	TRBJ2-1	CATERGPNEQFF
TRBV6-5	TRBJ2-7	CASSYSTSFGEQYF
TRBV18	TRBJ2-5	CASSKEGQGRGQETQYF
TRBV5-1	TRBJ2-5	CASSLVASVGETQYF
TRBV6-5	TRBJ2-7	CASSYSGSYEQYF
TRBV7-6	TRBJ2-7	CASSTLAGGDEQYF
TRBV14	TRBJ2-1	CASSRFPGQSYNEQFF
TRBV30	TRBJ2-5	CAWDGTSETQYF
TRBV7-5	TRBJ1-1	CARRSGTGAGDTEAFF
TRBV14	TRBJ1-6	CASSQDRARNSPLHF
TRBV5-8	TRBJ1-1	CASSLGSGWNTEAFF
TRBV27	TRBJ2-3	CASSLTSGAADTQYF
TRBV7-9	TRBJ2-7	CASSLGASGNSYEQYF
TRBV5-1	TRBJ1-1	CASSSRPTGQNTEAFF